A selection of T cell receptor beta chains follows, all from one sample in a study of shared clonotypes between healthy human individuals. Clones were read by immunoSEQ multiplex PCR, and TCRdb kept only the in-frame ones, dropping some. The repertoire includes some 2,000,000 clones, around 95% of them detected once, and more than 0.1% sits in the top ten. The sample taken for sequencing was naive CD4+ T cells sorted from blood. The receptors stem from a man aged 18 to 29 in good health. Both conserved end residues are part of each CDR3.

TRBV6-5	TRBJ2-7	CASSYPQFSSYEQYF
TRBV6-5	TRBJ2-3	CASSRGNNAYTQYF
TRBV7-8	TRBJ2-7	CASSPVAGIGGYEQYF
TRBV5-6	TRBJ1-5	CASSGYNTGQPQHF
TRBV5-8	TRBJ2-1	CASSLGLSYNEQFF
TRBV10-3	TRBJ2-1	CAISEASGIFEQFF
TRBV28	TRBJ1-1	CASSFPQGAITEAFF
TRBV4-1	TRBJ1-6	CASSQAPGGEGNNSPLHF
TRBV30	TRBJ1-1	CKGELNTEAFF
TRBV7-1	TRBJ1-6	CASSEDLSPPLHF
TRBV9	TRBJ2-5	CASSDGTSQETQYF
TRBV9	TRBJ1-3	CASSQQGSGNTIYF
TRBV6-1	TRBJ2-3	CASSEGTGSTDTQYF
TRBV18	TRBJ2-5	CASSPGQETQYF
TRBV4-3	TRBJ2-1	CASSPEIWGEQFF
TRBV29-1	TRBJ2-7	CSVEAGGTGEQYF
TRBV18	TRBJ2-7	CASSPGRGNEQYF
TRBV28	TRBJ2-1	CASSPTQGSSYNEQFF
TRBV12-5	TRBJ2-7	CASGPSSTYEQYF
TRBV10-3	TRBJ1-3	CAISEGTANGNTIYF
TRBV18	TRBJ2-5	CASSPQLGLETQYF
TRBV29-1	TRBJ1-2	CSVALIQQGLGGYTF
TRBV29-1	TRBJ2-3	CSVLLGVPDTQYF
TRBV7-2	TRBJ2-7	CASSLGTGHYEQYF
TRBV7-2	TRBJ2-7	CASSTRQGSYEQYF
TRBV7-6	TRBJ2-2	CASSFEIAINTGELFF
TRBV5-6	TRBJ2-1	CASSYGLSSYNEQFF
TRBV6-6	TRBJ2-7	CASSRFGEQYF
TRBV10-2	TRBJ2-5	CASSDSGTGYRETQYF
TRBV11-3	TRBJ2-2	CASSSDRNGTGELFF
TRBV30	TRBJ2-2	CAWSSSPSNTGELFF
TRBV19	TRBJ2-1	CASSIGGIDNEQFF
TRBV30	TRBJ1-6	CASEDSYNSPLHF
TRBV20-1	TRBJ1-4	CSADRTEKLFF
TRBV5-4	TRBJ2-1	CASSLLIGQGSNEQFF
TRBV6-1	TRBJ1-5	CASSDNYSNQPQHF
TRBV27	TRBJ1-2	CASGKSGTFYGYTF
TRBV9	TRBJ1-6	CASSVDWNSPLHF
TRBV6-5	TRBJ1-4	CASSSSWTDEKLFF
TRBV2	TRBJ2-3	CASSEARGNTQYF
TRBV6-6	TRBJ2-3	CASSYRTLLDTQYF